These 3 T cell receptor beta chains were all obtained from the same sample, sequenced in a study of technical replicates of blood from several donors. Method: immunoSEQ multiplex PCR; TCRdb's copy keeps in-frame clones and lacks some. This sample yields approximately 66,000 clones, of which 70% to 90% are seen a single time; about 4.7% belongs to the top ten. The material sequenced was PBMCs. These receptors came from a human donor in good health. Some clones in this sample may be carry-over from other donors' samples.

The rearrangement links TRBV7-6 to TRBJ1-1, with 8 bases lining up with TRBD1. This CDR3 comprises 14 residues. V shed 2 bases, J shed 7 bases, and the junction held 6 bases outside the gene matches. CDR1 and CDR2 from the germline V gene are SGHVS and FNYEAQ. CDR3 DNA: TGTGCCAGCAGCTTAACGGACAGGGCCCTTGAAGCTTTCTTT. As protein: CASSLTDRALEAFF.

The chain links TRBV5-1 to TRBJ2-7; no clear D gene. Germline V gives CDR1 SGHRS, CDR2 YFSETQ. Trimming removed 0 bases at V and 2 bases at J, with 9 bases between. This CDR3 contains 14 residues. The DNA of the CDR3 is TGCGCCAGCAGCTTGGACGGTCAACCCTACGAGCAGTACTTC. Translated: CASSLDGQPYEQYF.

The rearrangement joins TRBV7-2 to TRBJ1-5; D is possibly TRBD1 (5 bases). The CDR3 sequence is 15 residues long. Germline V lookup: CDR1 SGHTA, CDR2 FQGNSA. V was pared by 0 bases and J by 3 bases, with 9 bases between. Here the CDR3 DNA reads TGTGCCAGCAGCTTAGCCCAGGGCCACAATCAGCCCCAGCATTTT. Protein product: CASSLAQGHNQPQHF.